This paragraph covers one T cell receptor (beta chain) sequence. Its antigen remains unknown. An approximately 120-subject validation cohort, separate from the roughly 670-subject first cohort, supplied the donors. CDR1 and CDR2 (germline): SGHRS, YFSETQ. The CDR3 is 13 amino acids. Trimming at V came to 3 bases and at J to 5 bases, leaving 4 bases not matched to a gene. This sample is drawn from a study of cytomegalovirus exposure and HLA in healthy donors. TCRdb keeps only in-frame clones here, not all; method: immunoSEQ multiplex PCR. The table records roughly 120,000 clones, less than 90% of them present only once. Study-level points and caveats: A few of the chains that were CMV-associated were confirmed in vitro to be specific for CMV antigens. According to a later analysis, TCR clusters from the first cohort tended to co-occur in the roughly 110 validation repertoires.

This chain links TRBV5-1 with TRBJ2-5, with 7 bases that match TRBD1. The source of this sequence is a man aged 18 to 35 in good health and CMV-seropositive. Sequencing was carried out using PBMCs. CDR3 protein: CASSSGTDETQYF. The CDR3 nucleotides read TGCGCCAGCAGCTCCGGGACAGACGAGACCCAGTACTTC. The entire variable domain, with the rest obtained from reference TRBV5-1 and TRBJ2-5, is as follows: KAGVTQTPRYLIKTRGQQVTLSCSPISGHRSVSWYQQTPGQGLQFLFEYFSETQRNKGNFPGRFSGRQFSNSRSEMNVSTLELGDSALYLCASSSGTDETQYFGPGTRLLVL.